This entry describes one T cell receptor (beta chain). In germline, CDR1 is SGHAT, CDR2 FQNNGV. CDR3 length: 15 amino acids. V lost 4 bases and J 4 bases, leaving 16 bases between the germline ends. Per the study methods: Amplification from reference gene primers served as the basis for estimated nucleated cell counts. Measured with immunoSEQ multiplex PCR; TCRdb has only the in-frame clones, and not every one. V and J calls and clone size are copied from that table; D and trimming were computed from the DNA. The table lists roughly 200,000 clones, around 91% of them singletons. This entry is derived from a study of blood T cell repertoires in COVID-19. Study at large: Samples representing acute and convalescent COVID-19 were sourced from the United States, Italy and Spain. PBMCs, B-cell-depleted T cells, or T cells were the source of the cDNA or gDNA that made up the material.

This chain joins TRBV11-2 and TRBJ1-2; TRBD1 is a possible D gene (5 bases). Sample: peripheral blood. The receptor was derived from a man in his forties or fifties with acute or convalescent COVID-19. Here the CDR3 DNA reads TGTGCCAGCAGCTACCCGGGGGAGGGGATCTATGGCTACACCTTC. This encodes CASSYPGEGIYGYTF.